This T cell receptor beta chain is drawn from a study of blood T cells in healthy people across ages. General study findings and limits: Unsorted PBMCs ruled out conclusive naive versus antigen-experienced comparison. Comparison with aged donors showed that long-lived donors had more naive CD4+ cells and higher diversity.

CDR1 and CDR2 from the germline V gene are MDHEN and SYDVKM. The ends lost 10 bases at V and 6 bases at J; junction bases unmatched: 11. This CDR3 comprises 14 residues. In each sample, at least 6 million PBMCs were isolated. Concerning this clonotype itself: Its antigen is as yet unknown.

Using a J-beta primer mix together with a sample-barcoded 5' primer, a second PCR was run for roughly 7 to 12 cycles. TCRdb passed the 5' RACE reads through MiXCR, listing each CDR3 protein once. The sample holds around 1,900,000 distinct CDR3 sequences, around 40% seen once. The sample was blood. This TCR came from a human donor in good health. The chain carries TRBV28 and TRBJ2-1, with 8 nucleotides matching TRBD1. The CDR3 reads CATLDRVLSNEQFF. The CDR3 bases are TGTGCCACCTTGGACAGGGTGTTGAGCAATGAGCAGTTCTTC.